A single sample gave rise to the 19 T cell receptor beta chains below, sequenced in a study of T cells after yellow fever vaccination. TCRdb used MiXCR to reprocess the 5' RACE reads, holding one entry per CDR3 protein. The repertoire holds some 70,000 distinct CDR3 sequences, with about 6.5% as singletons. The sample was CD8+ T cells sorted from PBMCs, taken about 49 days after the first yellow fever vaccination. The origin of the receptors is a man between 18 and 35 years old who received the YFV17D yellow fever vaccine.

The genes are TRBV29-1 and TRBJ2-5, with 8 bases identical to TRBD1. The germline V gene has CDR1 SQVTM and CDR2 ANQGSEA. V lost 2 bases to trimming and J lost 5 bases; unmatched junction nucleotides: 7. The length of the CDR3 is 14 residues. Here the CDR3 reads CSVEFQGAWETQYF. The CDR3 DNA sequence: TGCAGCGTTGAATTCCAGGGGGCATGGGAGACCCAGTACTTC.

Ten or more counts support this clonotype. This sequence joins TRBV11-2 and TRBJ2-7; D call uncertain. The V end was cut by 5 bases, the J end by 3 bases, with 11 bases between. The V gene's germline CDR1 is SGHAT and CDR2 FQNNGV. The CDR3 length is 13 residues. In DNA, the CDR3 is TGTGCCAGCAGCCCGATGCAGAGCTACGAGCAGTACTTC. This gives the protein CASSPMQSYEQYF.

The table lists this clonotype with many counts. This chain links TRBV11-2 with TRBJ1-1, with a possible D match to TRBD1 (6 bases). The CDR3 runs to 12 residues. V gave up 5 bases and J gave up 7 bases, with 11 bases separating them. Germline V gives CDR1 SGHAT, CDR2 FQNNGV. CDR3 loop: CASSPGQREAFF. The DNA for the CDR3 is TGTGCCAGCAGCCCAGGACAGCGTGAAGCTTTCTTT.

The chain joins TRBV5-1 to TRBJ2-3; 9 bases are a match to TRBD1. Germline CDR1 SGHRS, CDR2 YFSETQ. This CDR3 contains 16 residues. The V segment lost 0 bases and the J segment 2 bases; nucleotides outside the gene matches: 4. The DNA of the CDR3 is TGCGCCAGCAGCTTGGGACAGGGGGACTACACAGATACGCAGTATTTT. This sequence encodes CASSLGQGDYTDTQYF.

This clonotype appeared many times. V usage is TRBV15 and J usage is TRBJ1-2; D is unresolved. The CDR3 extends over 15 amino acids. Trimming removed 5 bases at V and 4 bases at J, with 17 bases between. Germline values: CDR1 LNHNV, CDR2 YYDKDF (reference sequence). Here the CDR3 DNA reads TGTGCCACCAGCGGGCAGAGGTACCAGTCCTATGGCTACACCTTC. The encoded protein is CATSGQRYQSYGYTF.

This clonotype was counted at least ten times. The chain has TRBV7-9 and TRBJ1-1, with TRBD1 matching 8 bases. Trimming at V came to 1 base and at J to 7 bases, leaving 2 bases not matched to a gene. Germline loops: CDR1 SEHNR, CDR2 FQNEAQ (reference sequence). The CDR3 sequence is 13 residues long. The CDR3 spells CASSLGGTGEAFF. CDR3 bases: TGTGCCAGCAGCTTAGGAGGGACAGGTGAAGCTTTCTTT.

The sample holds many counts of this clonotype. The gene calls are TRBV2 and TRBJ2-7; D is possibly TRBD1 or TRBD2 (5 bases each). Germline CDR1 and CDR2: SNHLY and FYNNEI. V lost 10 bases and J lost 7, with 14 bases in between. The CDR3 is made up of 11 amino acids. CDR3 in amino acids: CAISWGKEQYF. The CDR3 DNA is TGTGCCATTTCTTGGGGGAAGGAGCAGTACTTC.

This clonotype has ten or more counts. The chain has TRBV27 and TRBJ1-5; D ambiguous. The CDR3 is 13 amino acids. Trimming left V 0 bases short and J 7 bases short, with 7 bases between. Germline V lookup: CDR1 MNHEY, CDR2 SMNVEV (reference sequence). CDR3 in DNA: TGTGCCAGCAGTTTATCGGTAGGCCAGCCCCAGCATTTT. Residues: CASSLSVGQPQHF.

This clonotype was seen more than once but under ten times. CDR3 DNA: TGTGCCACCTCAGGCATTCACTACGAGCAGTACGTC. This gives the protein CATSGIHYEQYV. This chain uses TRBV6-2 or TRBV6-3 with TRBJ2-7; D uncertain. Germline CDR1 reads MNHEY; CDR2 reads SVGEGT. V lost 10 bases to trimming and J lost 3 bases, with 13 bases between them. The CDR3 is 12 amino acids.

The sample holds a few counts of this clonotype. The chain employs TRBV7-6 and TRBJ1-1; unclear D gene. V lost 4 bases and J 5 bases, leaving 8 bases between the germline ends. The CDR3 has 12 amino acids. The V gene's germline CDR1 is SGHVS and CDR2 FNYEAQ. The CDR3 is CASSSSSTEAFF. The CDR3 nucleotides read TGTGCCAGCAGCTCTTCGTCTACTGAAGCTTTCTTT.

The CDR3 region is CASANGAVFYNSPLHF. The CDR3 region has the DNA TGTGCCAGCGCCAACGGGGCGGTTTTTTATAATTCACCCCTCCACTTT. The V gene is TRBV27, the J gene TRBJ1-6, with D perhaps TRBD1 (5 bases). The CDR3 is 16 residues long. The ends were cut back, 8 bases at V and 4 bases at J, with 18 bases in the middle. Germline V gene data show CDR1 as MNHEY and CDR2 as SMNVEV (reference sequence).

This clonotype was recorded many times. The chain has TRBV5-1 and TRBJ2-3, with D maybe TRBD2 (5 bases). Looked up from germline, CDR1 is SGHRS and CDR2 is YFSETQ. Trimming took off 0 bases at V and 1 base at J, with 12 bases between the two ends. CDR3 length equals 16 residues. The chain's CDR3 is CASSLASTRGTDTQYF. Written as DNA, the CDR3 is TGCGCCAGCAGCTTGGCCTCAACGAGGGGCACAGATACGCAGTATTTT.

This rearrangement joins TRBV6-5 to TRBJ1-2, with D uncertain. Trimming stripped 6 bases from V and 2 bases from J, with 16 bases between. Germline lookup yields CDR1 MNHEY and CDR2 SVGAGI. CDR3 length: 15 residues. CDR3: CASSPGRAGNYGYTF. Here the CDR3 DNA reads TGTGCCAGCAGCCCCGGGAGGGCGGGGAACTATGGCTACACCTTC.

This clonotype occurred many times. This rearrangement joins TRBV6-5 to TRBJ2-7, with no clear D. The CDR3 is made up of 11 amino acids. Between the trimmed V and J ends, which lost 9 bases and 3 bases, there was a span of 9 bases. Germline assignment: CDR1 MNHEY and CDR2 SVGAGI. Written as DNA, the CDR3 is TGTGCCAGTCACCACGACTACGAGCAGTACTTC. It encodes CASHHDYEQYF.

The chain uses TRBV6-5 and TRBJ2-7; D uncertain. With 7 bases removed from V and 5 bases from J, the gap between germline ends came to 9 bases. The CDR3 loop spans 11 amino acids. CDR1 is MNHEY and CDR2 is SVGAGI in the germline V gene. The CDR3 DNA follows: TGTGCCAGCAAGTATAGCAACGAGCAGTACTTC. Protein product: CASKYSNEQYF.

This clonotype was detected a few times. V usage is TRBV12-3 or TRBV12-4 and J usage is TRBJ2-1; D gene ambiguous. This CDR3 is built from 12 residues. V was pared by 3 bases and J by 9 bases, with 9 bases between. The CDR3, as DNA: TGTGCCAGCAGTTTCCTGTCCGGTGAGCAGTTCTTC. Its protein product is CASSFLSGEQFF.

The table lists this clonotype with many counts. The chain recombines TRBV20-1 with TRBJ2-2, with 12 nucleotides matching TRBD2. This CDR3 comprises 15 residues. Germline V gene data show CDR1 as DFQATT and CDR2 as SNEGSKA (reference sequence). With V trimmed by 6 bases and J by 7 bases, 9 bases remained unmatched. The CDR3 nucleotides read TGCAGTGCAACTCCGACTAGCGGGGGCCTCGGGGAGCTGTTTTTT. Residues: CSATPTSGGLGELFF.

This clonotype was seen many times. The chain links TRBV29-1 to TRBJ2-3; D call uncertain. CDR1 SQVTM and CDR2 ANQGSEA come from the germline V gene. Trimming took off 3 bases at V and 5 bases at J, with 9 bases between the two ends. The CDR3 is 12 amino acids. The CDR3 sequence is CSVEGNLDTQYF. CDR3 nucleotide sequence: TGCAGCGTTGAGGGCAATTTAGATACGCAGTATTTT.

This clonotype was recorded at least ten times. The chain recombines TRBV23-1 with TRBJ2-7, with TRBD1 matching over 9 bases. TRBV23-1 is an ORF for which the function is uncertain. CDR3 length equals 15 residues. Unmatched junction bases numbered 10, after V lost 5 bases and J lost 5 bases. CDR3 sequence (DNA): TGCGCCAGCAGTGCTACCGGGACAGGGTATAACGAGCAGTACGTC. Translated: CASSATGTGYNEQYV.